A selection of T cell receptor beta chains follows, all from one sample in a study of shared clonotypes between healthy human individuals. Produced via immunoSEQ multiplex PCR; TCRdb's table is partial and in-frame only. This sample has about 380,000 clones, with about 96% found just once. Sequences were obtained from memory CD8+ T cells sorted from blood. These TCRs come from a man aged 25 to 40 in good health. Both conserved end residues are part of each CDR3. Fields, in order: J gene, V gene, CDR3 protein.

TRBJ1-4 | TRBV19 | CASSTATNEKLFF
TRBJ2-2 | TRBV4-1 | CASSQELTGELFF
TRBJ2-5 | TRBV6-5 | CASSYSDRQETQYF
TRBJ1-5 | TRBV6-1 | CASYGTGRNQPQHF
TRBJ2-2 | TRBV2 | CASSGWNTGELFF
TRBJ2-7 | TRBV27 | CASSLKAGIYEQYF
TRBJ1-5 | TRBV18 | CASSPQGGAGQPQHF
TRBJ1-2 | TRBV19 | CASSIKGSNYGYTF
TRBJ2-7 | TRBV18 | CASSPSSYEQYF
TRBJ2-1 | TRBV7-3 | CASSLRVGGEAGGFYNEQFF
TRBJ2-1 | TRBV6-5 | CASSPLYYTEQFF
TRBJ2-2 | TRBV4-1 | CASSLAGGRNTGELFF
TRBJ1-5 | TRBV11-2 | CASSQGPYSNQPQHF